Each of the 5 T cell receptor beta chains below was sequenced from the same sample in a study of blood T cells in healthy people across ages. The authors ran a second PCR of roughly 6 to 12 cycles using a sample-barcoded 5' primer and a J-beta primer mix. TCRdb passed the 5' RACE reads through MiXCR, listing each CDR3 protein once. Here the sample spans around 1,600,000 distinct CDR3 sequences, approximately 42% being singletons. Input material: blood. The source of these receptors is a young woman in good health.

The chain combines TRBV4-3 with TRBJ1-1; unclear D gene. Germline CDR1 is LGHNA and CDR2 is YSLEER. The CDR3 has 18 amino acids. The germline V and J ends were trimmed by 0 bases and 3 bases, with 20 bases remaining between them. The CDR3 protein is CASSQDPSVGPLDTEAFF. Here the CDR3 DNA reads TGCGCCAGCAGCCAAGACCCCTCGGTAGGGCCTCTGGACACTGAAGCTTTCTTT.

This clonotype has at least ten counts. The chain joins TRBV29-1 to TRBJ2-1; 8 positions match TRBD2. This CDR3 has 11 amino acids. Germline lookup yields CDR1 SQVTM and CDR2 ANQGSEA. Trimming took 6 bases from V and 5 from J; bases not matched to a gene: 0. The CDR3 is CSVAGDNEQFF. The CDR3, as DNA: TGCAGCGTAGCGGGAGACAATGAGCAGTTCTTC.

A few counts support this clonotype. This CDR3 is CASSQGTGEGETQYF. CDR3 nucleotide sequence: TGCGCCAGCAGCCAAGGGACGGGGGAGGGAGAGACCCAGTACTTC. The V and J genes are TRBV4-3 and TRBJ2-5; TRBD2 agrees at 7 bases. Germline trimming cut 1 base from V and 4 bases from J; bases unmatched to any gene: 6. The CDR3 covers 15 residues. Germline V CDR1 and CDR2: LGHNA, YSLEER.

This clonotype was found once. The rearrangement joins TRBV6-2 or TRBV6-3 to TRBJ1-2, with 9 bases that match TRBD1. After removal of 5 bases from V and 8 bases from J, the junction contained 12 bases not matched to a gene. Germline loops: CDR1 MNHEY, CDR2 SVGEGT. The CDR3 length is 15 residues. In DNA, the CDR3 is TGTGCCAGCAGTAGCCGCACCGGGACAGGGATCGGCTACACCTTC. This sequence encodes CASSSRTGTGIGYTF.

The rearrangement uses TRBV27 and TRBJ1-1, with D possibly being TRBD1 (6 bases). There are 15 residues in the CDR3. Germline assignment: CDR1 MNHEY and CDR2 SMNVEV (reference sequence). The V gene lost 1 base and the J gene lost 0 bases, with 9 bases spanning the gap. In DNA form, the CDR3 reads TGTGCCAGCAGTTTATATCCAGGGGTGAACACTGAAGCTTTCTTT. It translates to CASSLYPGVNTEAFF.